The sequence of this TCR beta chain was determined in a study of blood T cell repertoires in COVID-19 (dated by TCRdb to about 2020). In the study overall: Collaborator samples came from the United States, Italy and Spain and covered acute and convalescent phases of COVID-19. The material from the prospective study consisted of cDNA or gDNA derived from T cells, B-cell-depleted T cells, or PBMCs. Subjects who had been exposed to COVID-19, were actively infected with it, or had recovered from it provided the deeply sampled blood TCRbeta repertoires that made up the dataset. The repertoires were released in a freely available public database intended as a resource for research on the immune response to SARS-CoV-2. Samples were obtained from the ongoing ImmuneRACE study (first 160 participants) and from some 1,300 subjects provided by 6 global collaborators. A de-identified subject ID, COVID-19 status, age in years and sex were almost always included in the sample metadata. HLA class I and class II types, where available, came from metadata supplied by the sample provider rather than from assay-based typing. Study-wide findings and limitations: The quantity of clinical and demographic metadata differed by source and by participant and was supplied without curation.

Collaborating institutions collected whole blood in K2EDTA tubes following their own protocols. For TCRbeta analysis, collaborators shipped samples as frozen whole blood, isolated PBMCs, or DNA extracted from either of those sample types. This clone was counted only a few times. The clone's antigen remains unknown. No much larger clonotype is one base removed from it; base qualities were not supplied. V is pared back by 1 base and J by 11 bases, with 9 bases lying between the germline termini. The cysteine opens and the phenylalanine closes a CDR3 of 12 amino acids. CDR3 DNA only is kept here, 36 bases in frame from base 1. From the germline V gene, CDR1 is MGHDK and CDR2 is SYGVNS. TCRbeta CDR3 regions were amplified from genomic DNA by means of the immunoSEQ Assay, a bias-controlled multiplex PCR. The authors' analysis ran thus. The number of nucleated cells in each sample was estimated by amplification of reference gene primers within the assay. Sequence reads were collapsed and filtered to measure the absolute abundance of every unique TCRbeta CDR3 rearrangement. Productive Simpson clonality was computed per sample as the square root of Simpson's diversity index over productive rearrangements. The clones in this table, taken by TCRdb from immuneACCESS, are in-frame only. Not every clone is retained; where verified, under half of the shortfall comes from an unresolved V gene, and the cause of the rest is unknown. V and J calls and clone size are copied from that table; D and trimming were computed from the DNA. This sample holds about 90,000 clones; roughly nine tenths were observed only once. Approximately 3.6% of the sample rests with the top ten.

Sequenced sample: peripheral blood. The chain links TRBV25-1 with TRBJ1-5; no D gene call is confident. The TCR sequence derives from a woman in her seventies with acute or convalescent COVID-19. The sequenced DNA: TGTGCCAGCAGTGAATCCCGGGGAGCCCAGCATTTT. Protein translation: CASSESRGAQHF.